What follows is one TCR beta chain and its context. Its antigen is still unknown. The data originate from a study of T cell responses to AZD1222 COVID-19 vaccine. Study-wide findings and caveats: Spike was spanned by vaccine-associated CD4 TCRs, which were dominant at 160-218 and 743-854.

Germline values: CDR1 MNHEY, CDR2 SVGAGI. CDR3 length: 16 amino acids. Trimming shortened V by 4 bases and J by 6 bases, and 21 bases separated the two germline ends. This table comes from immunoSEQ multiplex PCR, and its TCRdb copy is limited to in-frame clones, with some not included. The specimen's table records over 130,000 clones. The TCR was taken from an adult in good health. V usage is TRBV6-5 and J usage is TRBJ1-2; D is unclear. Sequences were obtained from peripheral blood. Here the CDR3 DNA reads TGTGCCAGCAGTTCTGCCCCAGTGGGGTTTAGGGATGGCTACACCTTC. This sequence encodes CASSSAPVGFRDGYTF.